This T cell receptor (beta chain) was found in a study of T cells expressing NK-cell markers. Study-wide points: In a few donors, dominant clonotypes made up roughly 28.3-65% of CD3+CD56-NKG2C+ cells. Nothing established the HCMV specificity of expanded NKG2C+ T cell clones.

Germline loops: CDR1 SGHTA, CDR2 FQGTGA. This CDR3 is built from 17 residues. A 5'RACE template switching approach incorporating UMIs was used to make TCR beta cDNA. TCRdb re-called the 5' RACE reads and gives one entry per CDR3 protein, without DNA. This sample's table reports about 440,000 distinct CDR3 sequences. In regard to this clonotype: What it binds is unknown.

Sequences were obtained from blood T cells: a sorted CD56 or NKG2C T cell subset, CD4+ or CD8+ T cells, or bulk PBMC T cells (not recorded which). The chain couples TRBV7-3 to TRBJ2-3; TCRdb reports TRBD2, a call that lacks DNA to check it against. This receptor was obtained from a woman between 18 and 70 years old in good health. CDR3 protein: CASSSRGTSGSADTQYF.